A single TCR beta chain is shown here with its context. This clonotype was picked up many times. Its specific antigen is unknown. The input lacks base qualities; no much larger clone sits a single base away. The data are from a study of Graves' ophthalmopathy and Graves' hyperthyroidism (dated by TCRdb to 2016 to 2019). Describing the broader study: Peripheral blood was collected before any treatment was given, at the time of initial diagnosis. The 100 discovery patients were randomly split 7:3 into training and test sets. TCR beta repertoire signatures were used to distinguish Graves' ophthalmopathy from Graves' hyperthyroidism and to predict progression to ophthalmopathy. In total, some 130 blood samples were TCR-sequenced: 40 to 45 ophthalmopathy, some 72 hyperthyroidism and roughly 17 hyperthyroidism-to-ophthalmopathy patients. To explore V-J signatures that separate ophthalmopathy from hyperthyroidism, a discovery set of about a hundred patients was enrolled, consisting of under 50 with ophthalmopathy and approximately 60 with stable hyperthyroidism. For independent validation, a separate cohort was made up of approximately 19 hyperthyroidism patients plus 17 patients who later progressed from hyperthyroidism to ophthalmopathy. In about six hyperthyroidism patients, T-cell repertoires of thyroid tissue and blood were compared. Following sample collection, hyperthyroidism patients were given methimazole at a starting dose of 30 mg daily, and ophthalmopathy patients were given high-dose intravenous methylprednisolone. Paper-wide results and their limitations: In validation, the model predicted ophthalmopathy progression with 55% to 71% sensitivity and about 77% specificity; approximately 12 predicted patients were CT-confirmed with GO in a median of approximately 6.5 months. Most expanded thyroid clonotypes with frequency above 0.001 were also detected in blood, suggesting blood repertoires may reflect the thyroid immune response. Sample size was not statistically predetermined, and group allocation was not concealed from the investigators. In cross-validation, the 13-signature model distinguished ophthalmopathy from stable hyperthyroidism with about 90% sensitivity and approximately 81% specificity, while in the test set the corresponding values were about 79% and 69%.

For repertoire sequencing, TCR beta CDR3 regions were amplified from RNA transcripts. The first round of RT-PCR was done with HTBI primers and the Qiagen OneStep RT-PCR kit, and was followed by a second round of multiplex PCR, then size selection and purification. The libraries underwent paired-end sequencing with 100 bp reads on an Illumina HiSeq2000. Concerning the study's data processing: SOAPnuke was used for read processing, and reads with adapters, uncalled bases, a mean Phred below 15, or no exact constant-primer or identifier match were discarded. COPE v1.2.5 was used to merge the high-quality paired reads. Unique nucleotide sequences were defined as clonotypes and aligned to IMGT TRB V, D and J references using MiTCR v1.1. Analysis was restricted to V-J combinations with a frequency above 0.0001, which covered roughly 99% of repertoires. A TCR clonal expansion and chaos score per V-J combination was defined as the ratio of F50 clonal expansion to chaos observed in the TCRdist matrix. Welch's t-statistics and random forest were used to reduce the features to about a dozen V-J combinations, which were then used as input to a naive Bayes classifier. The Morisita-Horn index was used to measure how similar the thyroid and blood repertoires were. TCRdb took the public reads, trimmed them with fastp at Q25, ran MiXCR for clone calling and kept in-frame beta chains. Each entry is one CDR3 protein sequence, shown with its most common DNA and genes. The V and J calls follow TCRdb's processing rather than the paper's. The sample includes more than 300,000 distinct CDR3 sequences, with roughly 14% observed a single time. Together, the top ten hold approximately 7% of the sample.

A patient counted as having stable hyperthyroidism if there was no progression to ophthalmopathy within 18 months of follow-up. Hyperthyroidism patients were newly diagnosed, with disease duration under 2 months, and aged 18 to 65 years. Anyone with other autoimmune diseases, uncontrolled infections, pregnancy or lactation was excluded from the study. Diagnosis was based on clinical symptoms, serum thyroxine, TRAb, thyroid ultrasound and orbital computed tomography. PBMCs were isolated from about 10 ml of fresh peripheral blood by Ficoll-Paque density gradient centrifugation. Total RNA was extracted using Trizol reagent, and RNA quality was checked on an Agilent 2100 Bioanalyzer. The TCR sequence derives from a woman aged 18-29 years with stable Graves' hyperthyroidism. Donor details come from another sample of the same person, matched by shared clones. Sequencing was performed on peripheral blood.

The CDR3 corresponds to CASSGGGRPNYGYTF. The sequenced DNA is TGTGCCAGCAGCGGCGGGGGAAGGCCTAACTATGGCTACACCTTC. This receptor chain uses TRBV28 and TRBJ1-2; the best D guess is TRBD1, with 5 bases matching. CDR1 is given as MDHEN and CDR2 as SYDVKM, both from the germline V gene. The CDR3, from cysteine to phenylalanine, totals 15 residues. The retained sequence is limited to the CDR3, 45 bases, with the frame set at the first base. Trimming removed 6 bases from V and 0 bases from J, leaving 14 bases between the germline ends.